Listed here is a single T cell receptor beta chain. No cognate antigen has been identified for it. The record has no base qualities; no much larger clone is one base away. V trim: 4 bases; J trim: 7 bases; unmatched bases: 5. The CDR3 starts with the cysteine, ends with the phenylalanine, and has 15 residues. Only the CDR3 part of the read is kept: 45 bases, read in frame from the first base. Per the germline V gene, SGHTA is the CDR1 and FQGTGA is the CDR2. Genomic DNA was extracted with the Qiagen DNeasy kit from unsorted PBMCs and from negatively selected CD4+ and CD8+ fractions. Amplification of TCR beta CDR3 regions was done by immunoSEQ multiplex PCR with primers that anneal to V and J segments. A synthetic immune receptor repertoire was used to minimize amplification bias, and any residual bias was removed computationally once sequencing was done. The source study handled its data this way. Custom Python scripts were used to quantify repertoire diversity as the Shannon entropy index. Unsorted, CD4+ and CD8+ repertoires were analyzed separately, except for combined analyses in which CD4+ and CD8+ sequences were merged in silico. A clone was considered expanded if an increase in frequency of at least 2-fold after treatment relative to C1D1 was found, and a pseudocount of 0.5 was applied to clones undetected at baseline. Singleton clones were defined as clones with 0 or 1 copy at C1D1, and non-singleton clones were defined as clones with 2 or more copies. By matching protein sequences in sorted samples from the same patient, clones expanded in unsorted samples were annotated as CD4+, CD8+ or unknown. Wilcoxon tests on paired samples were used to test changes in diversity from C1D1 to C4D1. Not all clones reach the TCRdb copy of this immuneACCESS table, which keeps in-frame sequences only. Checked studies attribute under half of the gap to unresolved V genes and leave the rest unexplained. That table is the source of V, J and clone size, and D and trimming were worked out from the DNA. The sample table contains about 41,000 clones; only one count was recorded for 55% to 70% of them. The ten largest clones add up to 2.6% of the sample.

The data originate from a study of PD-1 blockade in classical Hodgkin lymphoma (TCRdb year 2020). In terms of the full investigation: Nivolumab dosing was 3 mg/kg intravenously every 2 weeks, continuing until either disease progression or unacceptable toxicity. The study used CyTOF and TCR beta sequencing to define a peripheral blood immune signature of response to PD-1 blockade in classical Hodgkin lymphoma. Overall study outcomes, separate from this receptor: Trial patients with a complete response had baseline diversity similar to that of newly diagnosed patients, while partial responders and progressors had significantly lower diversity. CD4+ but not CD8+ TCR diversity rose significantly by C4D1 (p=0.0027 vs p=0.16), most apparent in complete responders (p=0.02). Diversity was lower in patients who began nivolumab less than 1 year after ASCT, so these patients were left out of later analyses to avoid confounding by immune reconstitution. Baseline TCR diversity was reported as lower in newly diagnosed patients than in healthy donors, and lower still in relapsed/refractory patients. The study covered only a single clinical trial cohort, and the causes of the repertoire differences, possibly disease activity or prior therapy, were still not defined.

What the time point label conveys for this sample: cycle 4 day 1 (C4D1), after less than 7 weeks of nivolumab. Every trial patient had relapsed following autologous stem cell transplantation, and prior brentuximab vedotin exposure was what differed among cohorts A, B and C. The trial cohort comprised more than 55 patients with relapsed/refractory classical Hodgkin lymphoma whose best overall responses were complete response, partial response or progressive disease. In the multi-cohort phase II CheckMate 205 trial, trial patients received single-agent nivolumab. An independent review committee assessed best overall response using the 2007 International Working Group response criteria. Trial PBMCs were obtained immediately prior to nivolumab initiation (C1D1) and on therapy at cycle 2 day 1 and cycle 4 day 1. Peripheral blood was collected in 8 mL Vacutainer Cell Preparation Tubes, from which PBMCs were isolated by centrifugation and then cryopreserved.

The chain employs TRBV7-3 and TRBJ2-1, with 12 bases matching TRBD2. This specimen consisted of peripheral blood mononuclear cells (PBMCs), obtained before the fourth cycle of nivolumab. The origin of this receptor is a human donor with classical Hodgkin lymphoma. The nucleotide sequence is given as TGTGCCAGCAGCTCCCTAGCGGGGGGGCGGAATGAGCAGTTCTTC. This is translated as CASSSLAGGRNEQFF. Full variable domain (CDR3 extended with the reference TRBV7-3 and TRBJ2-1 proteins): GAGVSQTPSNKVTEKGKYVELRCDPISGHTALYWYRQSLGQGPEFLIYFQGTGAADDSGLPNDRFFAVRPEGSVSTLKIQRTERGDSAVYLCASSSLAGGRNEQFFGPGTRLTVL.